This T cell receptor (beta chain) was obtained from a study of cytomegalovirus exposure and HLA in healthy donors (dated by TCRdb to about 2017). Study-wide context: An earlier analysis of more than 550 of the donors reported approximately 260 Gb of sequence data and about 120 million unique TCR beta sequences obtained from some 170 million T cells. Roughly five DR-DQ haplotypes were handled as single units for association and clustering, since linkage in the cohort was strong. Among approximately 370 genotyped donors of the cohort, an average of approximately 240,000 unique TCR beta nucleotide sequences was sequenced per donor, of which about 18% were non-productive. The study was designed to test whether signatures of past pathogen exposure could be identified by cataloging public T cell receptors. Of the 300 to 500 genotyped donors, 65% to 90% were placed in the genetic ancestry cluster associated with self-reported Caucasian donors. The study combined high-throughput TCR immunosequencing, statistical association of individual TCRs with disease status, and machine learning to predict cytomegalovirus infection status. Both class I and class II loci were covered by HLA typing, at four-digit resolution. All discovery cohort repertoires had been generated on a single sequencing platform. An early release covering roughly 580 HLA-typed donors comprised roughly 300 gigabases of sequencing data and tens of millions of unique TCR sequences. Donor age, sex, ethnicity and CMV serostatus were collected together with the repertoire data. A later genetic analysis took genome-wide SNP genotypes for about 55% of the roughly 670 donors and used that subset as a discovery cohort. In the later analysis, no new phenotypic data were used to find candidate immune exposures; instead, reliance was placed on TCR beta sequences and their occurrence across donors. Typing coverage differed by locus: A, B, C, DRB1 and DQB1 were typed in about 629-640 donors, DQA1 in about 500, DPA1 in some 600, and DPB1 in around 490. An earlier analysis of around 580 of the donors used high-throughput TCR beta sequencing to judge whether each TCR beta V gene segment behaved as functional or pseudogenic. The T cell repertoires of some 700 subjects were profiled by immunosequencing and related to cytomegalovirus serostatus. A separate validation cohort of some 130 different subjects was used in addition to the roughly 670-subject first cohort. A later analysis re-examined previously published TCR beta repertoires from about 670 donors and added high-resolution HLA genotyping to investigate patterns of TCR occurrence.

V and J are trimmed by 8 bases and 11 bases, and the gene matches miss 6 bases of the junction. The germline V gene provides CDR1 MDHEN and CDR2 SYDVKM. The CDR3 measures 11 amino acids from cysteine to phenylalanine. Only CDR3 DNA is held: 33 bases, read in frame from base 1. The cohort was made up of under 800 healthy bone marrow donors. All cohort members were sampled while nominally healthy, although unrecorded immune exposures were likely present. The donor was CMV seronegative and was included in the group of 352 seronegative cohort members. Every donor gave a peripheral blood sample, and the peripheral blood mononuclear cells from that sample were used for TCR beta sequencing. The Qiagen DNeasy Blood Extraction Kit was used to extract genomic DNA from the blood cell samples. In regard to this clone: Its antigen is not yet known. Qualities for individual bases were not recorded, and no much larger clone is one base off.

The investigation overall reported the following: The 87-base-pair reads could not distinguish some IMGT-functional V segments, including TRBV6-2 and TRBV6-3, so those segments were excluded. In an earlier analysis of 587 of the donors, most TCR beta V segments appeared in productive rearrangements about 87% or about 30% of the time, broadly matching IMGT annotations. A few of the identified cytomegalovirus-associated TCR beta chains were confirmed in vitro to be specific for cytomegalovirus antigens. Most CMV-associated TCR beta chains appeared to be HLA-restricted in a later analysis, and the HLA associations seemed to be driven largely by CMV exposure. A further reported finding was that TCR beta sequences accurately predicted the HLA-A and HLA-B alleles for most subjects in the first cohort. Most TCR sequences were seen in very few donors, while some public TCRs were found in many individuals. Presence/absence analyses assumed roughly uniform sequencing depth across donors, an assumption that may not hold. The classifier was reported to diagnose cytomegalovirus status with high specificity and sensitivity in both the original and validation cohorts. A total of around 150 TCR beta chains were listed by the study as associated with cytomegalovirus. The authors suggested that the approach could potentially be generalized to other disease states and immunological phenotypes. Immune exposure information for the cohort was limited to CMV serostatus. In a later genetic analysis, fewer N-insertions in productive TCRs were reported among donors in an Asian-associated ancestry cluster than the 666-donor mean. Linkage disequilibrium might explain the correlated functional status among segregating V segments, but an unknown experimental factor could not be excluded. A later analysis found that TCR association rates varied across HLA loci, with DRB1 alleles showing the most associated TCRs and HLA-C alleles the fewest. A cluster of highly shared sequence variants was judged likely to represent a technical artifact of the sequencing pipeline. When HLA alleles, especially DR and DQ, strongly co-occurred, TCR associations were difficult to assign to individual alleles. Specific HLA alleles were associated with 16,951 TCR beta sequences at a false discovery rate of 0.05 in a later analysis. In a later analysis, HLA-associated TCR beta chains showed more clonal expansion and lower generation probabilities than non-associated chains that were equally common. Because counts were too low, seventeen rarely observed V segments, including chromosome 9 orphons, were excluded from the earlier analysis of around 640 of the donors. This cohort had only TCR beta chains sequenced, and the lack of alpha or paired-chain data limited which features could be detected. HLA typing was unavailable for some donors at each locus, so association tests used only the typed subset. An association between a missense DCLRE1C variant and V-gene and J-gene trimming of TCR beta chains was found in a later genetic analysis and replicated in an independent cohort. In a later analysis, several top co-occurrence clusters were reported to appear linked to parvovirus B19, influenza, CMV and Epstein-Barr virus.

Library preparation used the immunoSEQ multiplex PCR assay. For the multiplex PCR, a mixture combining 60 forward primers for TCR Vbeta segments and 13 reverse primers for TCR Jbeta segments was used. The CDR3 region of rearranged TCR beta genes was amplified from genomic DNA by a multiplex PCR assay. The Illumina HiSeq System was used to sequence the amplified TCR beta libraries as 87-base-pair reads. Per the original workflow: Across the roughly 640 repertoires, a later analysis counted 75 million to 90 million unique TCR beta chains, approximately 10 million of which were shared by at least two donors. To remove PCR and sequencing errors, raw reads were error-corrected and collapsed into unique sequences using a nearest-neighbor algorithm that merged closely related sequences. V, D and J gene segments were assigned by aligning CDR3 sequences to IMGT reference sequences. For a sequence to be retained, a match of at least six nucleotides to both a V gene segment and a J gene segment was required. Rearrangements were classified as productive when the CDR3 lacked stop codons and remained in frame with V and J, and all other rearrangements were classified as non-productive. Following IMGT convention, CDR3 was defined as the stretch from the second conserved V-encoded cysteine up to the conserved J-encoded phenylalanine. The earlier analysis of approximately 500 of the donors excluded sequences that lacked an unambiguous match to a single V gene segment. In an earlier analysis of approximately 590 of the donors, V segments were called functional above 56.7% productive rearrangements and were called segregating when the between-donor standard deviation exceeded 5%. A statistical classification framework was built for diagnosing cytomegalovirus status from the catalog of TCR beta chain sequences. A later analysis assigned V and J genes by comparing TCR nucleotide sequences with IMGT/GENE-DB human TR gene sequences. A later analysis assigned CDR3 sequences and most-parsimonious VDJ recombination scenarios with the TCRdist pipeline. A later analysis defined each TCR beta chain by its CDR3 amino acid sequence plus V-gene family, and excluded reads lacking a unique V-gene family. To address suspected cross-contamination and a sequencing artifact, a later analysis removed 592 highly shared, low-generation-probability nucleotide sequences. In a later analysis, a clonal expansion index was calculated for each public chain from normalized within-repertoire ranks of inferred template counts. A later analysis computed generation probabilities with a VDJ recombination model fitted to out-of-frame rearrangements, and checked the results against IGoR. A later analysis scored TCR-TCR, TCR-HLA and TCR-CMV co-occurrence with hypergeometric tests, applying a repertoire-size bias correction to TCR pairs. False discovery rates were estimated in a later analysis by permuting HLA or CMV assignments 20 times. A later analysis grouped co-occurring TCRs with DBSCAN, adding TCRdist sequence similarity when clustering within HLA-allele-positive subsets. Repertoires with fewer than 30,000 or more than 120,000 public chains were left out of co-occurrence clustering, as were five repertoires with anomalous nucleotide sharing. TCRdb re-hosts the immuneACCESS table, in-frame sequences only. Its copies lack some clones; in the studies checked, an unresolved V gene accounts for under half of them, and the cause for the rest is not known. V, J and clone size derive from that table, while D and trimming were established from the DNA sequence. This sample gives roughly 100,000 clones in total; around 84% of them show up just once. The ten largest clones take up roughly 1.2% of the sample.

This receptor was obtained from a man aged 25 to 45 in good health and CMV-seronegative. This chain joins TRBV28 to TRBJ1-2; 9 of the junction bases match TRBD1. Sequencing was performed on PBMCs. Here is the DNA: TGTGCCAGCGTAATGACAGGGGGTTACACCTTC. Translation gives CASVMTGGYTF.